This T cell receptor (beta chain) emerged from a study of blood T cell repertoires in COVID-19. Across the study: In each case, the material was cDNA or gDNA derived from T cells, B-cell-depleted T cells, or PBMCs.

Here immunoSEQ multiplex PCR was the method, and the copy in TCRdb shows in-frame clones only, minus some. The sample records about 260,000 clones, more than 75% being singletons. The CDR3 consists of 13 residues. Trimming removed 4 bases from V and 4 bases from J, with 10 bases in between. The clonotype was recovered from a woman aged 35 to 49 who had recovered from COVID-19. The sample comprised peripheral blood. The V call is TRBV12-3 or TRBV12-4, the J call TRBJ1-1; the D is unclear. CDR3 sequence: CASSSQAGTEAFF. The CDR3 DNA follows: TGTGCCAGCAGTTCCCAAGCAGGCACTGAAGCTTTCTTT.